This is a list of T cell receptor beta chains from one sample in a study of cytomegalovirus exposure and HLA in healthy donors. TCRdb's table, derived via immunoSEQ multiplex PCR, lists solely in-frame clones and lacks some. This sample carries 170,000 or so clones, almost 85% of them seen once, and the ten largest clones take about 4.9%. Input material: PBMCs. These receptors were taken from a girl aged 10-17 years in good health and CMV-seropositive. Each CDR3 is given with its conserved first and last residue. A D gene is named only where the DNA matches it firmly. Some rows mark clone size as missing; the rest say once, few, many or name a class of expanded clone.

CDR3: CASSPWEGESSYNGQFF
DNA: TGCGCCAGCAGCCCTTGGGAGGGCGAGAGCTCCTACAATGGGCAGTTCTTC
V: TRBV5-1
D: TRBD2
J: TRBJ2-1
length: 17
size: -

CDR3: CASKRASEAFF
DNA: TGTGCCAGCAAGAGGGCATCTGAAGCTTTCTTT
V: TRBV25-1
D: -
J: TRBJ1-1
length: 11
size: -

CDR3: CASSRAGGPETQYF
DNA: TGTGCCAGTAGTAGAGCGGGGGGGCCTGAGACCCAGTACTTC
V: TRBV19
D: TRBD2
J: TRBJ2-5
length: 14
size: once

CDR3: CASSQFHGSGGVVTGELFF
DNA: TGCGCCAGCAGCCAGTTTCATGGTAGCGGGGGGGTGGTGACCGGGGAGCTGTTTTTT
V: TRBV4-1
D: TRBD2
J: TRBJ2-2
length: 19
size: -

CDR3: CAGSTTSGYEQYF
DNA: TGTGCCGGGAGTACTACTAGCGGCTACGAGCAGTACTTC
V: TRBV30
D: TRBD2
J: TRBJ2-7
length: 13
size: -

CDR3: CASSLTGGIYFMAYYGYTF
DNA: TGTGCCAGCAGCTTGACAGGGGGGATATATTTTATGGCCTACTATGGCTACACCTTC
V: TRBV5-5
D: TRBD1
J: TRBJ1-2
length: 19
size: -

CDR3: CAWTEDYGYTF
DNA: TGTGCCTGGACCGAGGACTATGGCTACACCTTC
V: TRBV30
D: -
J: TRBJ1-2
length: 11
size: -

CDR3: CASSYSTPDRGYEQYF
DNA: TGTGCCAGCAGTTACTCGACGCCAGACAGGGGCTACGAGCAGTACTTC
V: TRBV6-5
D: TRBD1
J: TRBJ2-7
length: 16
size: -

CDR3: CSVELWGVNTEAFF
DNA: TGCAGCGTTGAGTTGTGGGGCGTGAACACTGAAGCTTTCTTT
V: TRBV29-1
D: -
J: TRBJ1-1
length: 14
size: -

CDR3: CASSKSAYNQPQHF
DNA: TGTGCCAGCAGTAAGAGCGCCTACAATCAGCCCCAGCATTTT
V: TRBV27
D: -
J: TRBJ1-5
length: 14
size: -

CDR3: CASSSGGLRDTQYF
DNA: TGCGCCAGCAGCTCGGGGGGATTGAGGGATACGCAGTATTTT
V: TRBV5-1
D: TRBD2
J: TRBJ2-3
length: 14
size: -

CDR3: CASSEVSYEQYF
DNA: TGTGCCAGCAGTGAAGTGAGCTACGAGCAGTACTTC
V: TRBV6-1
D: -
J: TRBJ2-7
length: 12
size: -